There are many counts of the clone carrying this TCR beta chain. Both TCRalpha and TCRbeta chains were reverse transcribed with V-gene-specific primers. TCR amplification used 20 to 25 PCR cycles, a constant-region primer and a V-primer adapter. Isolated mRNA underwent amplification by in vitro transcription. TCRdb processed the reads anew with MiXCR; each CDR3 protein has one entry. The sample yields 45,000 to 75,000 distinct CDR3 sequences, roughly 24% seen once. The CDR3 sequence is 19 residues long. Trimming shortened V by 2 bases and J by 0 bases, and 20 bases separated the two germline ends. CDR1 and CDR2 (germline): SGHRS, YFSETQ. The data are from a study of low-dose radiotherapy and immunotherapy resistance in tumors. As for the study in general: The regimen for patients comprised intravenous nivolumab 240 mg every two weeks plus intravenous ipilimumab 1 mg/kg every six weeks. For four cycles from cycle 1 day 1, patients took 300 mg oral aspirin daily. Cyclophosphamide went in intravenously at 200 mg/m2 every two weeks, one day before radiation and immunotherapy.

The time point is: before trial treatment. The source of this sequence is a male donor with prostate cancer. This specimen was PBMCs, taken before treatment. The gene calls are TRBV5-1 and TRBJ2-2, with a tentative D call TRBD1 (6 bases). CDR3 loop: CASSFPVNQGTPNTGELFF. The DNA of the CDR3 is TGCGCCAGCAGCTTTCCCGTTAATCAAGGGACACCGAACACCGGGGAGCTGTTTTTT.